Listed here is a single T cell receptor (beta chain). There is no known antigen for this receptor. Within one base of it there is no much larger clone, and no base qualities were kept. The data stem from a study of OX40 agonist ivuxolimab in advanced cancers. Regarding the complete study: Ivuxolimab was a fully human IgG2 agonistic monoclonal antibody targeting the costimulatory receptor OX40 (CD134). Intravenous ivuxolimab was administered to patients every 2 weeks at six dose levels: 0.01, 0.1, 0.3, 1.5, 3 and 10 mg/kg. Among the 50 to 55 dose-escalation patients, around 19 had hepatocellular carcinoma, about 15 melanoma, 9 renal cell carcinoma and 9 head and neck cancer. The dose-escalation cohort was roughly 83% male with a mean age of around 62 years, ranging from roughly 23 to 79. Prior anti-PD-1, anti-PD-L1 or anti-CTLA-4 therapy was permitted, and checkpoint inhibitors had been received by approximately 39% of dose-escalation patients. Partial responses were achieved by three dose-escalation patients, of whom one had hepatocellular carcinoma and two had cutaneous melanoma. Peripheral TCRbeta sequencing aimed to test whether ivuxolimab altered TCR sequence diversity and caused clonal T-cell expansion. The paper describes the monotherapy dose-escalation part (N of about 55 patients) of the phase I trial of ivuxolimab. Overall study results and their limits: Which antigens the clonally expanded peripheral T cells were specific for was not determined. Partial responders in the 0.1-3.0 mg/kg groups had among the lowest normalized peripheral clonal expansion, especially among CD8+ T cells. After ivuxolimab, more expanded clones were found on average in CD8+ T cells than in CD4+ T cells. At doses of 0.1 to 3.0 mg/kg, clonal expansion of both CD4+ and CD8+ blood T cells was observed from baseline to week 6. Low levels of normalized T-cell clonal expansion were also shown by some nonresponding patients.

Per the germline V gene, SNHLY is the CDR1 and FYNNEI is the CDR2. The V end loses 6 bases and the J end loses 3 bases, and a stretch of 18 bases separates them. Including the terminal cysteine and phenylalanine, the CDR3 comprises 15 residues. The retained sequence is limited to the CDR3, 45 bases, with the frame set at the first base. Patients with autoimmune disease history or receiving systemic immunosuppression were excluded from the trial. Peripheral blood for TCR sequencing was drawn from every dose cohort at baseline, at cycle 4 day 1 and at cycle 7 day 1. Samples came from an open-label, multicenter, first-in-human phase I dose-escalation trial of ivuxolimab. The trial enrolled adults with locally advanced or metastatic head and neck squamous cell, hepatocellular, melanoma or renal cell carcinoma. Before TCR sequencing, CD4+ T cells and CD8+ T cells from peripheral blood were sorted into separate populations.

To sequence the TCRbeta CDR3 region, genomic DNA was isolated from the sorted cells. The immunoSEQ Assay was used to sequence the TCRbeta CDR3 regions. Held by TCRdb, this immuneACCESS table contains in-frame sequences only and omits some clones. Under half of the omission traces to an unresolved V gene where checked; the cause of the rest is unknown. The sample includes tens of thousands of clones, with around 83% observed a single time. The top ten constitute under 1.5% of the sample. The source was CD4+ or CD8+ T cells sorted from blood, collected in a trial of the OX40 agonist ivuxolimab. The chain employs TRBV2 and TRBJ2-7, with an unclear D gene assignment. The sequence derives from an adult with an advanced solid tumor such as melanoma, head and neck, liver or kidney cancer. The CDR3 loop reads CASRSYPEPGYEQYF. The nucleotide sequence reads TGTGCCAGCAGATCCTACCCCGAGCCAGGCTACGAGCAGTACTTC.